This TCR beta chain was captured by sequencing in a study of T cell repertoires in cytomegalovirus infection. Looking at the study overall: It can be stated that public TCR beta signatures indicated CMV infection as well as a matching HLA type.

One entry per CDR3 protein, called by TCRdb with MiXCR from the reads. Here the sample spans about 320,000 distinct CDR3 sequences, more than 8% being singletons. Comment on this clonotype: Antigen specificity is unknown.

Trimming took off 5 bases at V and 3 bases at J, with 5 bases between the two ends. Per the germline V gene, CDR1 is SQVTM and CDR2 is ANQGSEA. The CDR3 contains 12 residues. Study outcomes and limitations: CMV-specific HLA-C-restricted TCR beta clonotypes dominated the ex vivo response. Cumulative frequency of public TCR beta families picked out carriers of CMV plus the relevant HLA.

This TCR was sampled from a human donor in good health (CMV status not recorded). Some clones in this sample may be carry-over from other donors' samples. The specimen sequenced was PBMCs. The rearrangement joins TRBV29-1 to TRBJ2-6; D is unclear. CDR3 sequence (DNA): TGCAGCGTTCGAATTGGGGCCAACGTCCTGACTTTC. Amino acids: CSVRIGANVLTF.